This T cell receptor (beta chain) was sequenced for a study of shared clonotypes between healthy human individuals. Looked up from germline, CDR1 is WNHNN and CDR2 is SYGVQD (reference sequence). The CDR3 is 13 residues long. Trimming removed 3 bases at V and 2 bases at J, with 8 bases between. Generated by immunoSEQ multiplex PCR, the TCRdb table keeps only in-frame clones and is missing some. The sample includes millions of clones, over 85% of them seen just once. Sequenced input: naive CD4+ T cells from PBMCs. Subset noted: CD45RA+ positively selected. The J gene is TRBJ2-7, the V gene TRBV10-1; D uncertain. The sequence came from a young man in good health. Some clones in this sample may be carry-over from other donors' samples. The CDR3: CASSDGTTYEQYF. In DNA form, the CDR3 reads TGCGCCAGCAGTGACGGAACAACCTACGAGCAGTACTTC.